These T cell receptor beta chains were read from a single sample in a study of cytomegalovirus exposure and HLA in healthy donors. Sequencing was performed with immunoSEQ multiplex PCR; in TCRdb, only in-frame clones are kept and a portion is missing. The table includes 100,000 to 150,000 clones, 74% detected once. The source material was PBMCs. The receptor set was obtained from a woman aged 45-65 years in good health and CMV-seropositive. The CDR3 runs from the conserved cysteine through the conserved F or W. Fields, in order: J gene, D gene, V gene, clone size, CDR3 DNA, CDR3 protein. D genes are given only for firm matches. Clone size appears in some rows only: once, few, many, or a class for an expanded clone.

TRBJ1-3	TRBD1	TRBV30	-	TGTGCCTGGACAACCGGAGGGGGCAGGAGTGGAAACACCATATATTTT	CAWTTGGGRSGNTIYF
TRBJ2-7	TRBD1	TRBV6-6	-	TGTGCCAGCCGCCACTCAGGGGGCAAGGGGGCCGAGCAGTACTTC	CASRHSGGKGAEQYF
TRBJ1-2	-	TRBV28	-	TGTGCCAGCAGTTTAGGGGGTGGGGGGGGCGCGATGACCTATGGCTACACCTTC	CASSLGGGGGAMTYGYTF
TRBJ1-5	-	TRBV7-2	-	TGTGCCAGCAGCTTAGGAACTCATCAGCCCCAGCATTTT	CASSLGTHQPQHF
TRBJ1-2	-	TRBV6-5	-	TGTGCCAGCAGTGGGAGGGCAGCTGCGATCTATGGCTACACCTTC	CASSGRAAAIYGYTF
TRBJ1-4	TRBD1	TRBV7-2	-	TGTGCCAGCAGCGCCGGGACAGCAACTAATGAAAAACTGTTTTTT	CASSAGTATNEKLFF
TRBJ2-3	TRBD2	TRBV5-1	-	TGCGCCAGCAGCTTGACGACTAGCGGAAACACAGATACGCAGTATTTT	CASSLTTSGNTDTQYF
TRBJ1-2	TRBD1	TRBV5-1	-	TGCGCCAGCAGCTTGTTACAGGGGGAGGGCTACACCTTC	CASSLLQGEGYTF
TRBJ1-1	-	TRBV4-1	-	TGCGCCAGCAGCCAAGAACAGGTAACCATGAACACTGAAGCTTTCTTT	CASSQEQVTMNTEAFF
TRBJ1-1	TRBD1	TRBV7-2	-	TGTGCCAGCAGCTTAACTACAGGGGGCACTGAAGCTTTCTTT	CASSLTTGGTEAFF
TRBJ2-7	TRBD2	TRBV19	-	TGTGCCAGTAGTAGGGCTAGCGGCACCTACGAGCAGTACTTC	CASSRASGTYEQYF
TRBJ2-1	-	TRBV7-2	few	TGTGCCAGCAGCTTAGCGGGGGCGGTATGGAATGAGCAGTTCTTC	CASSLAGAVWNEQFF
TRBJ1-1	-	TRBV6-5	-	TGTGCCAGCAGTTACCACGGGGACACTGAAGCTTTCTTT	CASSYHGDTEAFF
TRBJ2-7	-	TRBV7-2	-	TGTGCCAGCAGCCTATGGCGGGGACTCTACGAGCAGTACTTC	CASSLWRGLYEQYF
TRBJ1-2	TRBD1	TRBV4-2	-	TGTGCCAGCAGCCAAGCCTCCGGGACAGACTATGGCTACACCTTC	CASSQASGTDYGYTF
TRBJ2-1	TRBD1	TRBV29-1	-	TGCAGCGCCGTACGACAGGGCTATATGGACAATGAGCAGTTCTTC	CSAVRQGYMDNEQFF
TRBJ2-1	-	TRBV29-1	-	TGCAGCGTTCTAAGGGGGTACAATGAGCAGTTCTTC	CSVLRGYNEQFF
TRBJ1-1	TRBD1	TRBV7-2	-	TGTGCCAGCAGCCTATGGACAGGGGGCAGTAGGACGAACACTGAAGCTTTCTTT	CASSLWTGGSRTNTEAFF
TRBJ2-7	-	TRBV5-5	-	TGTGCCAGCAGCTTTGACAGAGACGAGCAGTACTTC	CASSFDRDEQYF
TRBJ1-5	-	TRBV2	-	TGTGCCAGCACCCGAGGAACCAATCAGCCCCAGCATTTT	CASTRGTNQPQHF
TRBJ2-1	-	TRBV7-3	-	TGTGCCAGCAGATCCGGACTTGGGGAAGGAAATGAGCAGTTCTTC	CASRSGLGEGNEQFF
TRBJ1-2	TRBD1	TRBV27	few	TGTGCCAGCAGACCTCTGGACAGGGGTGATGGCTACACCTTC	CASRPLDRGDGYTF
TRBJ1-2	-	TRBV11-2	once	TGTGCCAGCAGCTTAGGGGGGCTCTATGGCTACACCTTC	CASSLGGLYGYTF
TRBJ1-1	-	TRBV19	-	TGTGCCAGTAGTAGGTTAGACATAACGAACACTGAAGCTTTCTTT	CASSRLDITNTEAFF
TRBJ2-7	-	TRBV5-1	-	TGCGCCAGCAGCTTTGACAGGCCACCACTAGACTACGAGCAGTACTTC	CASSFDRPPLDYEQYF
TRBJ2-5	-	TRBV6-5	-	TGTGCCAGCAAGGTTGCAGGGTCAGAGACCCAGTACTTC	CASKVAGSETQYF
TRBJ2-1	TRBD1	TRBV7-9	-	TGTGCCAGCAGCCCCCGGACAGGGTTTCCCGATGAGCAGTTCTTC	CASSPRTGFPDEQFF
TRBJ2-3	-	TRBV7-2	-	TGTGCCAGCAGCTTACTCACAGATACGCAGTATTTT	CASSLLTDTQYF
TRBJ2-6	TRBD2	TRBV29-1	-	TGCAGCGTAGCAGCTCGGGGAGGGGACTCTGGGGCCAACGTCCCGACTTTC	CSVAARGGDSGANVPTF